The 21 T cell receptor beta chains given below trace back to one sample, sequenced in a study of early T cells in non-severe SARS-CoV-2 infection. TCRdb reanalysed the 5' RACE reads using MiXCR and keeps one entry per CDR3 protein. Of about 110,000 distinct CDR3 sequences listed, 9.5% to 13% are singletons. Material: whole blood. Receptors were obtained from an adult who was a healthcare worker with PCR-confirmed SARS-CoV-2 infection or an uninfected control (not recorded which).

This chain joins TRBV29-1 and TRBJ2-3; 10 bases map to TRBD2. The CDR3 totals 15 residues. The germline CDR1 and CDR2 sequences are SQVTM and ANQGSEA. J gave up 0 bases and V 7 bases, and 7 bases lay outside the gene matches. This chain's CDR3 is CSAGASGSSTDTQYF. The CDR3 DNA reads as TGCAGCGCTGGGGCTAGCGGGAGTAGCACAGATACGCAGTATTTT.

CDR3 in amino acids: CAIRPILTDTQYF. The CDR3, as DNA: TGTGCCATCAGGCCGATTCTCACAGATACGCAGTATTTT. The chain uses TRBV10-3 and TRBJ2-3; D remains ambiguous. Trimming stripped 6 bases from V and 2 bases from J, with 9 bases between. CDR1 and CDR2 (germline): ENHRY, SYGVKD. The CDR3 covers 13 residues.

This clonotype has a count of ten or more. The chain uses TRBV19 and TRBJ1-5, with D maybe TRBD1 (5 bases). Germline values: CDR1 LNHDA, CDR2 SQIVND (reference sequence). This CDR3 has 15 residues. Between the trimmed V and J ends, which lost 7 bases and 2 bases, there was a span of 15 bases. CDR3 bases: TGTGCCAGTACCGGGCTTGGAGGGGGCAATCAGCCCCAGCATTTT. Translated, it gives CASTGLGGGNQPQHF.

In its sample, this clonotype was seen a few times. The V call is TRBV21-1, the J call TRBJ1-6; the listed D gene, TRBD1, was not tested against the DNA. TRBV21-1 is deemed a pseudogene. The CDR3 contains 15 residues. The CDR3 sequence: CASSQPGQANSPLHF. The CDR3 DNA follows: TGTGCCAGCAGCCAACCTGGACAGGCTAATTCACCCCTCCACTTT.

This clonotype was seen ten or more times. The chain links TRBV14 to TRBJ2-2, with D uncertain. This CDR3 contains 13 residues. V was pared by 4 bases and J by 5 bases, with 8 bases between. Germline lookup yields CDR1 SGHDN and CDR2 FVKESK. The CDR3 sequence: CASSPAVTGELFF. In DNA, the CDR3 is TGTGCCAGCAGCCCGGCGGTAACCGGGGAGCTGTTTTTT.

This clonotype was observed a few times. The rearrangement links TRBV5-1 to TRBJ1-6; 7 bases are shared with TRBD1. The CDR3 is 14 amino acids. The germline V gene has CDR1 SGHRS and CDR2 YFSETQ. With V trimmed by 7 bases and J by 7 bases, 8 bases remained unmatched. This CDR3 is CASRSDRRNSPLHF. For the CDR3, the DNA is TGCGCCAGCCGATCGGACAGGAGAAATTCACCCCTCCACTTT.

Many counts were recorded for this clonotype. The J gene is TRBJ2-1, the V gene TRBV12-3 or TRBV12-4; TRBD2 matches 9 bases. This CDR3 contains 17 residues. With 3 bases clipped from V and 6 bases from J, the junction kept 12 bases outside the gene matches. The CDR3 DNA reads TGTGCCAGCAGTTTTGGTAATAGCGGGAGCGTACCCAATGAGCAGTTCTTC. Translated: CASSFGNSGSVPNEQFF.

In this sample, this clonotype turned up a few times. The chain combines TRBV28 with TRBJ2-7; TRBD2 aligns across 10 bases. The germline V gene encodes CDR1 MDHEN and CDR2 SYDVKM. The CDR3 length is 15 residues. The V and J ends lost 5 bases and 1 base, in that order; junction bases with no gene match: 5. The CDR3 DNA is TGTGCCAGCAGTCAGACTAGCGGGCGTTCCTACGAGCAGTACTTC. Translation gives CASSQTSGRSYEQYF.

Concerning this clonotype: A single base separates this from a much larger clone, so it may be a read error. The chain recombines TRBV6-6 with TRBJ2-2; 7 bases agree with TRBD2. Per germline, CDR1 MNHNY and CDR2 SVGAGI (reference sequence). The CDR3 runs to 14 residues. CDR3 nucleotides: TGTGCCAGCAGCCCTCCGGGAGGCACCGTGGAGCTGTTTTTT. This translates into CASSPPGGTVELFF.

This clonotype has only a few counts. The chain uses TRBV18 and TRBJ1-2; perhaps TRBD1 as D (6 bases). The V end lost 6 bases, the J end lost 0 bases, and 14 bases lay between the germline ends. The CDR3 consists of 15 residues. Germline CDR1 reads KGHSH; CDR2 reads LQKENI. CDR3 in DNA: TGTGCCAGCTCGCCAACAGGGACCTCTAACTATGGCTACACCTTC. Encoded protein: CASSPTGTSNYGYTF.

This clonotype has ten or more counts. This sequence joins TRBV6-1 and TRBJ1-5; D not certain. Per germline, CDR1 MNHNS and CDR2 SASEGT. The germline V and J ends were trimmed by 2 bases and 1 base, with 6 bases remaining between them. This CDR3 is built from 14 residues. DNA for the CDR3: TGTGCCAGCAGTGAATCTGGCAGCAATCAGCCCCAGCATTTT. Its protein product is CASSESGSNQPQHF.

This clonotype was observed at least ten times. This chain links TRBV11-3 with TRBJ1-6, with 9 bases aligning to TRBD1. V lost 5 bases and J lost 7; bases outside the gene matches: 0. The CDR3 length is 13 residues. Germline V lookup: CDR1 SGHNT, CDR2 YENEEA. The CDR3 is CASSGTGNSPLHF. CDR3 DNA sequence: TGTGCCAGCAGCGGGACAGGGAATTCACCCCTCCACTTT.

This rearrangement joins TRBV20-1 to TRBJ1-2; 12 positions agree with TRBD1. This CDR3 spans 15 amino acids. The J segment lost 7 bases and the V segment lost 3 bases, leaving 9 bases of the junction unmatched. Germline V gene sequence: CDR1 DFQATT, CDR2 SNEGSKA (reference sequence). The CDR3 region has the DNA TGCAGTGCTAGGCCTCGGGACAGGGGGCAAGGTGGCTACACCTTC. As protein: CSARPRDRGQGGYTF.

This clonotype came up a few times. This chain joins TRBV4-1 and TRBJ1-2; 9 nucleotides align to TRBD1. The trim removed 2 bases at V and 8 bases at J, leaving 21 bases unmatched. CDR3 size: 19 residues. The germline V gene has CDR1 MGHRA and CDR2 YSYEKL. The CDR3 loop is CASSQPRTMVGQGTWGYTF. For the CDR3, the DNA is TGCGCCAGCAGCCAACCCCGAACGATGGTGGGACAGGGTACTTGGGGCTACACCTTC.

This clonotype was detected ten times or more. The chain carries TRBV6-6 and TRBJ2-3; possibly TRBD2 for D (7 bases). The V end lost 6 bases, the J end lost 1 base, and 14 bases lay between the germline ends. Germline loops: CDR1 MNHNY, CDR2 SVGAGI (reference sequence). This CDR3 has 15 residues. The CDR3 DNA is TGTGCCAGCAGGGCAGGGGCGGGGGGCACAGATACGCAGTATTTT. This codes for CASRAGAGGTDTQYF.

This clonotype was picked up a small number of times. The chain combines TRBV5-6 with TRBJ2-3; 15 nucleotides match TRBD2. The length of the CDR3 is 17 residues. In germline, CDR1 is SGHDT, CDR2 YYEEEE. J lost 6 bases, V lost 4 bases, and 9 bases had no gene match. CDR3 coding DNA: TGTGCCAGCAGCCGTTACCGGGGGACTAGCGGGAGGGATACGCAGTATTTT. The encoded protein is CASSRYRGTSGRDTQYF.

This clonotype was recorded a few times. The chain joins TRBV29-1 to TRBJ1-2; 8 nucleotides line up with TRBD1. The CDR3 loop spans 13 amino acids. In germline, CDR1 is SQVTM, CDR2 ANQGSEA. With V trimmed by 6 bases and J by 4 bases, 7 bases remained unmatched. In nucleotides, the CDR3 is TGCAGCGTCAAGCAGGGGGCGGGCTATGGCTACACCTTC. Its protein product is CSVKQGAGYGYTF.

The V gene is TRBV5-1, the J gene TRBJ2-5; possibly TRBD1 or TRBD2 for D (5 bases each). Trimming removed 4 bases from V and 4 bases from J, with 17 bases in between. Germline loops: CDR1 SGHRS, CDR2 YFSETQ. The CDR3 has 15 residues. CDR3 nucleotides: TGCGCCAGCAGCCGCGGGCCCGGGACGGGAGAGACCCAGTACTTC. It encodes CASSRGPGTGETQYF.

This clonotype was recorded a few times. The gene calls are TRBV20-1 and TRBJ1-5, with D uncertain. Trimming took off 5 bases at V and 0 bases at J, with 14 bases between the two ends. CDR3 size: 15 residues. Germline loops: CDR1 DFQATT, CDR2 SNEGSKA (reference sequence). The CDR3 reads CSAGSTGYSNQPQHF. As DNA, the CDR3 is TGCAGTGCTGGTTCGACGGGGTATAGCAATCAGCCCCAGCATTTT.

The V and J genes are TRBV24-1 and TRBJ2-3; 10 nucleotides line up with TRBD1. The germline V gene has CDR1 KGHDR and CDR2 SFDVKD. Trimming took 5 bases from V and 3 from J; bases not matched to a gene: 4. The CDR3 totals 15 residues. CDR3 residues: CATSGQGARTDTQYF. The CDR3 nucleotides are TGTGCCACCAGTGGACAGGGGGCGAGGACAGATACGCAGTATTTT.

The V and J genes are TRBV21-1 and TRBJ2-7; the DNA was not compared with TRBD1, the D call given in the table. TRBV21-1 is assigned pseudogene status. This CDR3 has 15 amino acids. This CDR3 is CASKGLDLWGDEQYF. CDR3 in DNA: TGTGCCAGCAAGGGACTGGACTTATGGGGCGACGAGCAGTACTTC.